The present T cell receptor beta chain was sequenced within a study of blood T cells in healthy people across ages (dated by TCRdb to between 2014 and 2017). As for the study more broadly: In model experiments, roughly one uniquely barcoded TCR beta cDNA molecule per two T cells was captured by template switching. Age-related changes in TCR beta repertoire diversity were measured in the study by deep sequencing normalized with unique cDNA molecular identifiers. The donors were divided into four age groups: young (average roughly 17 years), middle-aged (about 40), aged (under 70) and long-lived (roughly 82). To avoid experimental bias, donors of different ages were randomly spread across the sequencing lanes. Two additional independent replicas of 1 million unique cDNA reads from the same blood draw were analyzed for two donors (one aged 18 to 29 and one aged 80 or older).

The research as a whole found: Compared with the aged group, the long-lived group had more naive CD4+ T cells, fewer expanded clones and increased TCR diversity, a pattern suggesting age selection. Bulk unsorted PBMC profiling prevented conclusive comparison of naive and antigen-experienced compartments. The percentage of naive T cells measured by flow cytometry correlated strongly with observed TCR beta diversity. Estimates of total diversity based on one million sequenced T cells were regarded as lower bounds and as underestimates. The CMV infection status of donors was not known, potentially confounding age-related changes in expanded clonotypes. As age increased, observed TCR beta diversity per million T cells dropped in a roughly linear way, and a significant reduction was already evident by age roughly 40.

This clonotype was seen a few times. No cognate antigen has been identified for it. Base qualities are not recorded, but no much larger clone differs from it by a single base. The library was produced with 5' RACE. The sequencer listed for this sample is Illumina HiSeq 2500. The second PCR ran for about 6 to 11 cycles and used a J-beta primer mix along with a sample-barcoded 5' primer. A unique molecular identifier was introduced onto each TCR beta cDNA molecule by a template-switch 5' adaptor carrying 12 random nucleotides. Each sample yielded at least 3 million CDR3-containing paired-end reads. The Mint cDNA synthesis kit, primed by a TRBC-specific oligonucleotide, was used to synthesize first-strand cDNA from all RNA. Following uracil-DNA glycosylase treatment, all cDNA underwent a first 18-cycle PCR with the universal primers M1SS and BC2_uni_R. The published analysis was carried out like this. Normalization of each sample was performed by random selection of 1 million high-quality reads, each carrying a distinct molecular identifier. Reads sharing molecular identifiers were discarded rather than binned into consensus sequences. MiTCR, run with a Q25 quality threshold and the strictest error-elimination algorithm, handled CDR3 identification, clonotype clustering and error correction. A nonparametric unseen species model using Euler transformation provided a lower-bound estimate of total TCR beta diversity. TCRdb passed the public sequencing reads through fastp at Q25 and MiXCR, retaining productive beta sequences. Rows are unified per CDR3 protein, each entry keeping the most common DNA and genes. The V and J calls, along with clone size, are taken from TCRdb and not from the paper's own processing. The sample table contains about a million distinct CDR3 sequences; only one count was recorded for roughly 52% of them. The ten biggest clones cover around an eighth of the sample.

V and J are truncated by 5 bases and 0 bases respectively, leaving an intervening sequence of 17 bases. Counted from cysteine to phenylalanine, this CDR3 has 17 amino acids. The retained sequence is limited to the CDR3, 51 bases, with the frame set at the first base. The germline V gene encodes CDR1 MNHNS and CDR2 SASEGT. Systemically healthy Caucasian individuals from Russia, about 38 in total and aged about 6 to 100 years, were included as donors. Each donor gave 9 to 10 milliliters of peripheral blood, collected into EDTA-treated Vacutainer tubes. Ficoll-Paque density-gradient centrifugation was used to isolate PBMCs, with at least 6.5 million per sample. Trizol reagent was used to extract total RNA from PBMCs, with at least 6 micrograms per sample. Naive CD45RAhigh/CD27high T cell percentages were measured by flow cytometry on a PBMC aliquot from every donor.

The sequencing sample was made of blood. This receptor was taken from a man aged 30 to 39 in good health. The chain is made from TRBV6-1 and TRBJ2-1; the D region possibly corresponds to TRBD1 (6 bases align). The CDR3 region has the sequence CASSPKTGRVSYNEQFF. The nucleotides are TGTGCCAGCAGTCCTAAAACAGGGCGGGTCTCCTACAATGAGCAGTTCTTC.